Shown below are 28 T cell receptor beta chains from a single sample sequenced in a study of cytomegalovirus exposure and HLA in healthy donors. Amplification used 60 Vbeta primers and 13 Jbeta primers. Data came from immunoSEQ multiplex PCR; TCRdb stores just in-frame clones and leaves some out. Of some 150,000 clones in the sample, roughly three quarters were seen once. The specimen was PBMCs. The receptors were sampled from a man aged 60-69 years in good health and CMV-seronegative.

V is TRBV21-1 and J is TRBJ2-1; the table names TRBD2, a call not compared with the DNA. TRBV21-1 is listed as a pseudogene. This CDR3 has 21 residues. The CDR3 nucleotides are TGTGCCAGCAGCAAGGGGACTAGCGGGAGGGACTACCCGGACTCCTACAATGAGCAGTTCTTC. Its protein product is CASSKGTSGRDYPDSYNEQFF.

The sample holds one count of this clone. This chain uses TRBV7-2 with TRBJ2-7; 8 nucleotides line up with TRBD2. CDR3 size: 17 residues. Germline V gene lookup returns CDR1 SGHTA and CDR2 FQGNSA. Germline trimming cut 1 base from V and 1 base from J; bases unmatched to any gene: 9. The CDR3 reads CASSLVAGSGRSYEQYF. The CDR3 coding sequence is TGTGCCAGCAGCTTAGTGGCCGGAAGCGGGAGATCCTACGAGCAGTACTTC.

V gene TRBV21-1 combines with J gene TRBJ2-7; the D call in the table, TRBD1, was not verified against the DNA. TRBV21-1 is described as a pseudogene. The CDR3 has 17 residues. For the CDR3, the DNA is TGTGCCAGCAGCAAAGATAGGGCAGGACAGTGCCGTGAGGAGCAGTACTTC. Translation: CASSKDRAGQCREEQYF.

This chain connects TRBV5-6 to TRBJ1-1; 7 nucleotides line up with TRBD1. CDR3 length: 13 amino acids. After removal of 3 bases from V and 1 base from J, the junction contained 0 bases not matched to a gene. Germline V CDR1 and CDR2: SGHDT, YYEEEE. The chain's CDR3 is CASSYRGNTEAFF. The CDR3 nucleotides read TGTGCCAGCAGCTACAGGGGGAACACTGAAGCTTTCTTT.

This rearrangement joins TRBV19 to TRBJ2-7, with 7 positions matching TRBD2. Trimming at V came to 1 base and at J to 2 bases, leaving 2 bases not matched to a gene. This CDR3 contains 14 residues. CDR1 and CDR2 from the germline V gene are LNHDA and SQIVND (reference sequence). The CDR3 loop is CASSIGEGPYEQYF. Here the CDR3 DNA reads TGTGCCAGTAGTATAGGGGAGGGGCCCTACGAGCAGTACTTC. Combining the CDR3 with reference TRBV19 and TRBJ2-7 gives the whole variable domain DGGITQSPKYLFRKEGQNVTLSCEQNLNHDAMYWYRQDPGQGLRLIYYSQIVNDFQKGDIAEGYSVSREKKESFPLTVTSAQKNPTAFYLCASSIGEGPYEQYFGPGTRLTVT.

The chain couples TRBV29-1 to TRBJ1-1; 11 bases map to TRBD1. The CDR3 runs 16 residues. Unmatched junction bases numbered 21, after V lost 7 bases and J lost 11 bases. Germline CDR1 SQVTM, CDR2 ANQGSEA. The CDR3 DNA reads as TGCAGCGCTGGGGACCATTTCTTCGGACAGGGGGCCCGGGCTTTCTTT. Translating gives CSAGDHFFGQGARAFF.

This clone was seen just once. V gene TRBV28 combines with J gene TRBJ2-1, with unresolved D. Germline loops: CDR1 MDHEN, CDR2 SYDVKM. The CDR3 spans 14 residues. Trimming shortened V by 2 bases and J by 4 bases, and 9 bases separated the two germline ends. The CDR3 nucleotides read TGTGCCAGCAGTTTAGGGCCCGGATACAATGAGCAGTTCTTC. This gives the protein CASSLGPGYNEQFF.

For the CDR3, the DNA is TGTGCCAGCAGCCAACAGGGAGCAGGGGCCAACGTCCTGACTTTC. Protein product: CASSQQGAGANVLTF. V usage is TRBV11-3 and J usage is TRBJ2-6; weak D call: TRBD1 (6 bases). The germline gives CDR1 SGHNT, CDR2 YENEEA. The length of the CDR3 is 15 residues. Deletions cut 5 bases from V and 4 bases from J, with 12 bases between.

The chain employs TRBV5-1 and TRBJ2-5; maybe TRBD2 (5 bases). The length of the CDR3 is 13 residues. Germline values: CDR1 SGHRS, CDR2 YFSETQ. V lost 7 bases and J 4 bases, leaving 14 bases between the germline ends. The CDR3 sequence: CASRTIRGETQYF. In nucleotides, the CDR3 is TGCGCCAGCCGAACGATTCGGGGAGAGACCCAGTACTTC.

J is TRBJ2-7 and V is TRBV28; 7 nucleotides line up with TRBD1. Germline V CDR1 and CDR2: MDHEN, SYDVKM. The CDR3 length is 16 residues. V lost 3 bases to trimming and J lost 2 bases; unmatched junction nucleotides: 10. CDR3 amino acids: CASSFSVYRGTYEQYF. As DNA, the CDR3 is TGTGCCAGCAGTTTCTCGGTCTACAGGGGAACCTACGAGCAGTACTTC.

The V gene is TRBV11-3, the J gene TRBJ2-5; 10 bases align to TRBD2. The J call may be faulty, since TRBJ2-7 better matches the DNA end. Germline-derived CDR1 and CDR2 are SGHNT and YENEEA. The CDR3 loop spans 13 amino acids. CDR3 in amino acids: CASSVAGGSEQYF. As DNA, the CDR3 is TGTGCCAGCAGTGTAGCGGGAGGCAGCGAGCAGTACTTC.

The chain recombines TRBV4-2 with TRBJ1-2; 7 positions match TRBD1. Germline-derived CDR1 and CDR2 are LGHNA and YNFKEQ. The ends lost 5 bases at V and 5 bases at J; junction bases unmatched: 8. The CDR3 runs to 14 residues. CDR3 sequence: CASSFKQGSYGYTF. The CDR3 nucleotides read TGTGCCAGCAGCTTTAAACAGGGGAGTTATGGCTACACCTTC.

The gene calls are TRBV28 and TRBJ2-2; a weak D match, TRBD2 (6 bases). Germline V lookup: CDR1 MDHEN, CDR2 SYDVKM. V was trimmed by 5 bases and J by 0 bases, leaving 16 bases between them. The CDR3 loop spans 17 amino acids. CDR3 nucleotides: TGTGCCAGCAGTCTCGCGGGGCTAACCCCGAACACCGGGGAGCTGTTTTTT. Translation gives CASSLAGLTPNTGELFF.

In its sample, this clone was seen a few times. The chain is built from TRBV2 and TRBJ1-3; D uncertain. V was pared by 4 bases and J by 7 bases, with 8 bases between. This CDR3 spans 12 amino acids. The germline gives CDR1 SNHLY, CDR2 FYNNEI. The CDR3 here is CASSGVWNTIYF. The CDR3 region has the DNA TGTGCCAGCAGTGGCGTCTGGAACACCATATATTTT.

The rearrangement joins TRBV7-9 to TRBJ2-7; possible D gene TRBD2, 6 bases. The CDR3 is made up of 15 amino acids. The germline CDR1 and CDR2 sequences are SEHNR and FQNEAQ (reference sequence). V was shortened by 3 bases and J by 2 bases, with 14 bases between the two germline ends. The CDR3, as DNA: TGTGCCAGCAGCTTTCCGGGACTGGAACCCTACGAGCAGTACTTC. Protein sequence: CASSFPGLEPYEQYF.

V usage is TRBV7-3 and J usage is TRBJ1-5; 7 positions agree with TRBD1. Per germline, CDR1 SGHTA and CDR2 FQGTGA. V was clipped by 4 bases and J by 5 bases; unmatched bases: 8. The CDR3 runs to 15 residues. CDR3 DNA: TGTGCCAGCAGCTCCTCCGGGACAGCTGATCAGCCCCAGCATTTT. Protein product: CASSSSGTADQPQHF.

The gene calls are TRBV5-1 and TRBJ2-1, with 9 bases lining up with TRBD2. V trimming: 4 bases; J trimming: 4 bases; junction bases outside the gene matches: 6. This CDR3 is 15 amino acids long. CDR1 and CDR2 (germline): SGHRS, YFSETQ. CDR3 bases: TGCGCCAGCAGCCCGACTAGCGGCTATTACAATGAGCAGTTCTTC. This encodes CASSPTSGYYNEQFF.

This clone was seen a single time. V usage is TRBV11-2 and J usage is TRBJ2-3, with 8 bases lining up with TRBD2. CDR3 size: 15 residues. V lost 1 base and J lost 4; bases outside the gene matches: 4. Germline CDR1 is SGHAT and CDR2 is FQNNGV. CDR3 residues: CASSLGELAADTQYF. The CDR3 region has the DNA TGTGCCAGCAGCTTAGGGGAACTAGCGGCAGATACGCAGTATTTT.

The DNA for the CDR3 is TGCGCCAGCAGCCTCCGGGCTAGCGGGGTGAACACCGGGGAGCTGTTTTTT. Protein sequence: CASSLRASGVNTGELFF. The rearrangement uses TRBV5-1 and TRBJ2-2, with 9 bases matching TRBD2. Germline CDR1 reads SGHRS; CDR2 reads YFSETQ. The V gene end was trimmed by 4 bases and the J gene end by 1 base; junction bases not matched to a gene: 8. This CDR3 contains 17 residues. Using reference TRBV5-1 and TRBJ2-2 for the parts outside the CDR3, the full variable domain is KAGVTQTPRYLIKTRGQQVTLSCSPISGHRSVSWYQQTPGQGLQFLFEYFSETQRNKGNFPGRFSGRQFSNSRSEMNVSTLELGDSALYLCASSLRASGVNTGELFFGEGSRLTVL.

This clone was seen once. V usage is TRBV4-2 and J usage is TRBJ2-3, with 9 bases lining up with TRBD2. Germline V gene data show CDR1 as LGHNA and CDR2 as YNFKEQ. This CDR3 is 17 amino acids long. J was trimmed by 7 bases and V by 0 bases; bases with no gene match: 11. CDR3 residues: CASSQDLGRGGGNTQYF. The DNA of the CDR3 is TGTGCCAGCAGCCAAGATCTCGGGCGGGGGGGTGGTAATACGCAGTATTTT.

The V call is TRBV27, the J call TRBJ1-2; D gene ambiguous. Per the germline V gene, CDR1 is MNHEY and CDR2 is SMNVEV (reference sequence). The CDR3 length is 12 residues. V lost 5 bases to trimming and J lost 6 bases, with 10 bases between them. This chain's CDR3 is CASSPLGDGYTF. The CDR3 DNA is TGTGCCAGCAGTCCCTTGGGAGATGGCTACACCTTC.

V and J are TRBV5-1 and TRBJ2-5, with 12 bases identical to TRBD1. The assigned J gene may be wrong: the sequence end matches TRBJ2-7 better. This CDR3 comprises 15 residues. The germline V gene has CDR1 SGHRS and CDR2 YFSETQ. The CDR3 region has the DNA TGCGCCAGCAGCTTACCCGGGACAGGGGGCATCGAGCAGTACTTC. Protein product: CASSLPGTGGIEQYF.

In this sample, this clone turned up a few times. The rearrangement uses TRBV29-1 and TRBJ2-3; possible D gene TRBD2, 6 bases. The length of the CDR3 is 12 residues. Trimming removed 6 bases from V and 4 bases from J, with 11 bases in between. Germline-derived CDR1 and CDR2 are SQVTM and ANQGSEA. For the CDR3, the DNA is TGCAGCGTAGAGGAGGGCCCAGATACGCAGTATTTT. Translated: CSVEEGPDTQYF.

The chain has TRBV7-3 and TRBJ2-7, with 9 bases that match TRBD1. The CDR3 has 14 residues. Germline CDR1 and CDR2: SGHTA and FQGTGA. V trimming: 3 bases; J trimming: 6 bases; junction bases outside the gene matches: 6. Here the CDR3 DNA reads TGTGCCAGCAGCTTTACGGGACAGGGTACCGAGCAGTACTTC. It translates to CASSFTGQGTEQYF.

This chain uses TRBV10-1 with TRBJ2-2; D perhaps matches TRBD2 (7 bases). Germline V gives CDR1 WNHNN, CDR2 SYGVQD (reference sequence). Trimming removed 8 bases at V and 5 bases at J, with 18 bases between. The length of the CDR3 is 15 residues. CDR3 amino acids: CASPGGPLRTGELFF. CDR3 nucleotides: TGCGCCAGCCCCGGGGGGCCCCTTCGAACCGGGGAGCTGTTTTTT.

This chain connects TRBV19 to TRBJ1-5; TRBD1 agrees at 8 bases. The V gene end was trimmed by 6 bases and the J gene end by 7 bases; junction bases not matched to a gene: 8. The CDR3 spans 14 residues. Germline loops: CDR1 LNHDA, CDR2 SQIVND (reference sequence). For the CDR3, the DNA is TGTGCCAGTAGCACCGGGACAGGTCCGCAGCCCCAGCATTTT. It encodes CASSTGTGPQPQHF. Full variable domain (rest looked up from reference TRBV19 and TRBJ1-5): DGGITQSPKYLFRKEGQNVTLSCEQNLNHDAMYWYRQDPGQGLRLIYYSQIVNDFQKGDIAEGYSVSREKKESFPLTVTSAQKNPTAFYLCASSTGTGPQPQHFGDGTRLSIL.

Only a few counts were recorded for this clone. V usage is TRBV4-3 and J usage is TRBJ1-2, with D possibly TRBD1 on 5 matching bases. The CDR3 is 14 amino acids. The V end lost 0 bases, the J end lost 5 bases, and 10 bases lay between the germline ends. Germline loops: CDR1 LGHNA, CDR2 YSLEER. The CDR3 protein is CASSQDLTAYGYTF. The CDR3 DNA follows: TGCGCCAGCAGCCAAGATTTGACAGCGTATGGCTACACCTTC.

There are a few counts of this clone. One end of the junction fails to match germline, which may point to a read error. The chain carries TRBV5-8 and TRBJ2-7; 9 bases line up with TRBD1. Germline V gene lookup returns CDR1 SGHTS and CDR2 YDEGEE. The length of the CDR3 is 13 residues. The CDR3 region has the DNA TGTGCCAGCAGCCCGGACTACAATCCGGGACAGGGCTTC. Translated: CASSPDYNPGQGF.